One sample yielded the 24 T cell receptor beta chains listed below, sequenced in a study of cytomegalovirus exposure and HLA in healthy donors. PCR amplification relied on 60 Vbeta primers (plus 13 Jbeta primers). TCRdb's table, derived via immunoSEQ multiplex PCR, lists solely in-frame clones and lacks some. The sample records 100,000 to 150,000 clones, around 79% being singletons. What was sequenced was PBMCs. These receptors were obtained from a woman younger than 35 in good health and CMV-seronegative.

The V call is TRBV6-4, the J call TRBJ1-2, with 8 bases lining up with TRBD1. J lost 6 bases, V lost 10 bases, and 7 bases had no gene match. Per the germline V gene, CDR1 is MRHNA and CDR2 is SNTAGT. This CDR3 has 12 residues. CDR3: CATKQGDHGYTF. In nucleotides, the CDR3 is TGTGCCACCAAACAGGGGGACCATGGCTACACCTTC.

The V gene is TRBV29-1, the J gene TRBJ2-7; 12 bases are a match to TRBD2. This CDR3 is built from 15 residues. With 0 bases clipped from V and 3 bases from J, the junction kept 3 bases outside the gene matches. Germline values: CDR1 SQVTM, CDR2 ANQGSEA. The CDR3 region is CSVEDRGLAGYEQYF. Written as DNA, the CDR3 is TGCAGCGTTGAAGATAGGGGACTAGCGGGCTACGAGCAGTACTTC.

The count of this clone is one. The chain carries TRBV19 and TRBJ1-2; D ambiguous. CDR3 length: 14 residues. CDR1 is LNHDA and CDR2 is SQIVND in the germline V gene (reference sequence). The ends were cut back, 1 base at V and 3 bases at J, with 9 bases in the middle. The CDR3 DNA follows: TGTGCCAGTAGTATAGTTAAATCGGACTATGGCTACACCTTC. Amino acids: CASSIVKSDYGYTF. The complete variable domain, with remaining parts taken from reference TRBV19 and TRBJ1-2, reads DGGITQSPKYLFRKEGQNVTLSCEQNLNHDAMYWYRQDPGQGLRLIYYSQIVNDFQKGDIAEGYSVSREKKESFPLTVTSAQKNPTAFYLCASSIVKSDYGYTFGSGTRLTVV.

This clone showed up just once. DNA of the CDR3: TGTGCCACCAGAGGGGTTGGGCGCTACGAGCAGTACTTC. Protein sequence: CATRGVGRYEQYF. The chain is built from TRBV15 and TRBJ2-7; a possible D gene is TRBD1 (5 bases). This CDR3 has 13 amino acids. The germline V gene encodes CDR1 LNHNV and CDR2 YYDKDF (reference sequence). V lost 6 bases to trimming and J lost 3 bases, with 12 bases between them.

The chain recombines TRBV7-9 with TRBJ2-5; 8 bases are a match to TRBD2. The end of the DNA is better explained by TRBJ2-7, so the J call may be wrong. Germline lookup yields CDR1 SEHNR and CDR2 FQNEAQ (reference sequence). The CDR3 consists of 16 residues. The CDR3 here is CASSSVQGTRRYEQYF. The CDR3 nucleotides read TGTGCCAGCAGCTCCGTTCAAGGGACTAGGAGGTACGAGCAGTACTTC.

This chain links TRBV2 with TRBJ2-3; a weak D match, TRBD2 (5 bases). Germline values: CDR1 SNHLY, CDR2 FYNNEI. This CDR3 spans 13 amino acids. Trimming removed 7 bases at V and 6 bases at J, with 14 bases between. This CDR3 is CASTEGRSDTQYF. The CDR3 DNA is TGTGCCAGCACCGAGGGCCGGTCCGATACGCAGTATTTT.

V usage is TRBV12-2 and J usage is TRBJ2-3; the table assigns TRBD2, which was not confirmed against the DNA. TRBV12-2 is assigned pseudogene status. There are 17 residues in the CDR3. CDR3 DNA sequence: TGTGCAAGTCGCCGCCTTACTAGCGGGAGGGGCGAAGATACGCAGTATTTT. As protein: CASRRLTSGRGEDTQYF.

The J gene is TRBJ2-3, the V gene TRBV30; 15 nucleotides align to TRBD2. After removal of 0 bases from V and 0 bases from J, the junction contained 10 bases not matched to a gene. Germline lookup yields CDR1 GTSNPN and CDR2 SVGIG (reference sequence). This CDR3 spans 20 amino acids. Written as DNA, the CDR3 is TGTGCCTGGAGTGTATTGGGACTAGCGGGGGGTTACTCTAGCACAGATACGCAGTATTTT. It specifies CAWSVLGLAGGYSSTDTQYF.

The V call is TRBV5-4, the J call TRBJ2-7; 8 nucleotides align to TRBD2. V shed 6 bases, J shed 7 bases, and the junction held 6 bases outside the gene matches. The CDR3 consists of 12 residues. CDR1 is SGHNT and CDR2 is YYREEE in the germline V gene (reference sequence). This CDR3 is CASTLRGGEQYF. CDR3 sequence (DNA): TGTGCCAGCACTCTCCGGGGGGGGGAGCAGTACTTC.

The rearrangement uses TRBV27 and TRBJ2-5; 8 bases align to TRBD2. The J call may not be correct, given that the DNA end is closer to TRBJ2-7. The germline CDR1 and CDR2 sequences are MNHEY and SMNVEV (reference sequence). There are 16 residues in the CDR3. The CDR3 spells CASSQSGGELDYEQYF. The DNA for the CDR3 is TGTGCCAGCAGTCAATCGGGGGGGGAATTAGACTACGAGCAGTACTTC.

V is TRBV12-5 and J is TRBJ2-7; TRBD2 aligns across 7 bases. Germline trimming cut 5 bases from V and 3 bases from J; bases unmatched to any gene: 7. The CDR3 consists of 14 residues. CDR1 and CDR2 (germline): LGHNT, FRNRAP. The CDR3: CASGPGLPHYEQYF. The CDR3 nucleotides read TGTGCTAGTGGTCCGGGACTACCGCACTACGAGCAGTACTTC.

As concerns this clone: One end of the junction fails to match germline, which may point to a read error. The CDR3 reads CASSLDRGLSGQLFF. CDR3 DNA sequence: TGCGCCAGCAGCCTCGACAGGGGGCTGAGCGGGCAGCTGTTTTTT. This chain connects TRBV5-1 to TRBJ2-2; 10 bases agree with TRBD1. Germline V CDR1 and CDR2: SGHRS, YFSETQ. The CDR3 is 15 residues long.

The chain links TRBV7-6 to TRBJ2-5; a weak D match, TRBD1 (6 bases). CDR1 and CDR2 from the germline V gene are SGHVS and FNYEAQ. The CDR3 spans 15 residues. The germline V and J ends were trimmed by 5 bases and 6 bases, with 19 bases remaining between them. DNA of the CDR3: TGTGCCAGCAGCCCAGGCCTGGGCCAGGGGAAGACCCAGTACTTC. It encodes CASSPGLGQGKTQYF.

This rearrangement joins TRBV2 to TRBJ2-3; tentative D call: TRBD1 (5 bases). Deletions cut 6 bases from V and 2 bases from J, with 12 bases between. The CDR3 has 14 residues. Germline CDR1 SNHLY, CDR2 FYNNEI. The CDR3 here is CASSPGHLTDTQYF. The CDR3 nucleotides read TGTGCCAGCAGCCCCGGACACCTCACAGATACGCAGTATTTT.

The gene calls are TRBV6-6 and TRBJ2-3; no reliable D call. In germline, CDR1 is MNHNY, CDR2 SVGAGI (reference sequence). The CDR3 is 14 amino acids. V gave up 5 bases and J gave up 2 bases, with 11 bases separating them. CDR3 region: CASSSPPDTDTQYF. In DNA, the CDR3 is TGTGCCAGCAGTAGCCCCCCCGACACAGATACGCAGTATTTT.

The chain uses TRBV2 and TRBJ1-1; 7 nucleotides line up with TRBD1. The CDR3 spans 14 residues. V was pared by 5 bases and J by 0 bases, with 3 bases of the junction left unmatched. Germline CDR1 reads SNHLY; CDR2 reads FYNNEI. The CDR3 loop is CASSQDRLNTEAFF. CDR3 coding DNA: TGTGCCAGCAGTCAGGACAGGCTGAACACTGAAGCTTTCTTT.

The chain recombines TRBV7-2 with TRBJ1-3, with 7 bases matching TRBD1. The CDR3 consists of 14 residues. In germline, CDR1 is SGHTA, CDR2 FQGNSA. Unmatched junction bases numbered 3, after V lost 5 bases and J lost 2 bases. For the CDR3, the DNA is TGTGCCAGCAGCCAAGGACAGGCTGGAAACACCATATATTTT. Protein: CASSQGQAGNTIYF.

The rearrangement joins TRBV10-1 to TRBJ2-7, with TRBD1 matching over 7 bases. The CDR3 has 14 residues. Germline assignment: CDR1 WNHNN and CDR2 SYGVQD (reference sequence). The V segment lost 0 bases and the J segment 5 bases; nucleotides outside the gene matches: 4. The CDR3 loop reads CASSESSRGNEQYF. CDR3 coding DNA: TGCGCCAGCAGTGAGTCGAGCAGGGGGAACGAGCAGTACTTC.

V gene TRBV28 combines with J gene TRBJ1-5, with 8 bases aligning to TRBD1. CDR3 size: 15 residues. The trim removed 0 bases at V and 5 bases at J, leaving 3 bases unmatched. CDR1 is MDHEN, CDR2 SYDVKM, per germline. The chain's CDR3 is CASSLWGQDDQPQHF. The DNA of the CDR3 is TGTGCCAGCAGTTTATGGGGACAGGATGATCAGCCCCAGCATTTT. Complete variable domain (other parts from reference TRBV28 and TRBJ1-5): DVKVTQSSRYLVKRTGEKVFLECVQDMDHENMFWYRQDPGLGLRLIYFSYDVKMKEKGDIPEGYSVSREKKERFSLILESASTNQTSMYLCASSLWGQDDQPQHFGDGTRLSIL.

The V call is TRBV30, the J call TRBJ1-5, with TRBD1 as a possible D gene (5 bases). The V end lost 1 base, the J end lost 0 bases, and 7 bases lay between the germline ends. There are 14 residues in the CDR3. CDR1 and CDR2 from the germline V gene are GTSNPN and SVGIG (reference sequence). DNA of the CDR3: TGTGCCTGGAGTGAGGGGAATAGCAATCAGCCCCAGCATTTT. Residues: CAWSEGNSNQPQHF.

This sequence joins TRBV4-1 and TRBJ2-3, with D perhaps matching TRBD2 (6 bases). With 11 bases removed from V and 0 bases from J, the gap between germline ends came to 24 bases. The CDR3 totals 17 residues. Per germline, CDR1 MGHRA and CDR2 YSYEKL. The CDR3 nucleotides read TGCGCCGGCCCTCTTGCGGGGCCGGCTACTAGCACAGATACGCAGTATTTT. Its translation: CAGPLAGPATSTDTQYF.

This sequence joins TRBV2 and TRBJ1-2, with 7 nucleotides matching TRBD1. Germline values: CDR1 SNHLY, CDR2 FYNNEI. CDR3 size: 14 residues. V lost 6 bases and J lost 2; bases outside the gene matches: 6. CDR3 nucleotide sequence: TGTGCCAGCAGGGGGGACAGCCTGAACTATGGCTACACCTTC. The encoded protein is CASRGDSLNYGYTF.

This chain uses TRBV27 with TRBJ1-3, with D unresolved. CDR3 size: 11 residues. Per the germline V gene, CDR1 is MNHEY and CDR2 is SMNVEV (reference sequence). The V and J ends lost 6 bases and 4 bases respectively, with 4 bases between them. The CDR3 bases are TGTGCCAGCAGCAGGGGAAACACCATATATTTT. Its protein is CASSRGNTIYF.

V gene TRBV7-6 combines with J gene TRBJ1-1, with D uncertain. The CDR3 runs 16 residues. Germline CDR1 SGHVS, CDR2 FNYEAQ. Trimming took 1 base from V and 0 from J, leaving 12 bases between them. In DNA form, the CDR3 reads TGTGCCAGCAGCTTAGGCCAGCGTTTCATGAACACTGAAGCTTTCTTT. Its protein product is CASSLGQRFMNTEAFF.